This TCR beta chain emerged from a study of T-cell reconstitution after alpha-beta-depleted transplantation in children. Preparing the TCRbeta library involved the use of unique molecular identifiers. TCRdb passed the PCR reads through MiXCR, listing each CDR3 protein once. The sample records some 350,000 distinct CDR3 sequences, around 16% being singletons. Overall study results and limits: Newly produced T cells mostly provided counts and TCRbeta diversity after one year, as hyperexpanded clones declined. Recipient T cells and thymic progenitors that survived were the source of the high TCRbeta diversity seen at day 60 in some patients. In patients about two months after transplant, alpha-beta T cells reportedly arose from several hundred expanded graft clones.

About this clonotype itself: Its specificity is unknown.

Trimming took 5 bases from V and 8 from J, leaving 16 bases between them. The length of the CDR3 is 14 residues. The germline V gene has CDR1 MNHEY and CDR2 SMNVEV (reference sequence). The chain carries TRBV27 and TRBJ1-5; possibly TRBD1 for D (5 bases). Sequencing used PBMCs, mostly from graft donor cells, obtained 360 days after TCRalphabeta/CD19-depleted stem cell transplant. The clonotype comes from a male patient between 2 and 9 years old who had a stem cell transplant for acute lymphoblastic leukemia, so the T cells may come from the graft donor. CDR3 coding DNA: TGTGCCAGCAGTAATAGTGGGGGTAGTAAGCCCCAGCATTTT. This sequence encodes CASSNSGGSKPQHF.